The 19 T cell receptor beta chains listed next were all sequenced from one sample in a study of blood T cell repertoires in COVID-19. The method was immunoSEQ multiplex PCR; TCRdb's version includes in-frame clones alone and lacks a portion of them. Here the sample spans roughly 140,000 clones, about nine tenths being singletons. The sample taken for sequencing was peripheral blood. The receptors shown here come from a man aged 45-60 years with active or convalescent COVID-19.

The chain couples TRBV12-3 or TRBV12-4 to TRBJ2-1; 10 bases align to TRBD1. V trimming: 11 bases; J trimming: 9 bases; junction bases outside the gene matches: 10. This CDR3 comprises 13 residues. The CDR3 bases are TGTGCCCTCCGGGACAGGGGTGTAGGTGAGCAGTTCTTC. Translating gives CALRDRGVGEQFF.

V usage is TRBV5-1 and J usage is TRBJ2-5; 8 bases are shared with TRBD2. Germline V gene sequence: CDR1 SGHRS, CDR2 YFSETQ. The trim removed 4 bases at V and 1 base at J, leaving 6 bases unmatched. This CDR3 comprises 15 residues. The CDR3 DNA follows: TGCGCCAGCAGCCAGGGACTAGTAGGCCAAGAGACCCAGTACTTC. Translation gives CASSQGLVGQETQYF.

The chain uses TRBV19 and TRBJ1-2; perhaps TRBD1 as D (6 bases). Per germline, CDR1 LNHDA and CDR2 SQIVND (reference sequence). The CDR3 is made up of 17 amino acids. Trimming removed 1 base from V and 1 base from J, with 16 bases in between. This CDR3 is CASSIGAQGTSNYGYTF. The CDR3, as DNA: TGTGCCAGTAGTATAGGGGCTCAGGGGACTAGTAACTATGGCTACACCTTC.

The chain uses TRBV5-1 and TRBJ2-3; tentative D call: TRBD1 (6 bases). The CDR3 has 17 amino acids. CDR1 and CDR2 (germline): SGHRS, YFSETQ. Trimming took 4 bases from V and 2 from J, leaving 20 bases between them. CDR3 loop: CASSVATGRAYTDTQYF. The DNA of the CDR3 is TGCGCCAGCAGCGTAGCAACAGGGCGGGCATACACAGATACGCAGTATTTT.

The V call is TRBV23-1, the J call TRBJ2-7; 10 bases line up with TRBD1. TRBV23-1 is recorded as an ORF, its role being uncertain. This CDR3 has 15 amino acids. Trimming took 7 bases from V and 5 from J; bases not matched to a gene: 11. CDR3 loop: CASIPGTGADDEQYF. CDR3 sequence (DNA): TGCGCCAGCATTCCCGGGACAGGGGCTGACGACGAGCAGTACTTC.

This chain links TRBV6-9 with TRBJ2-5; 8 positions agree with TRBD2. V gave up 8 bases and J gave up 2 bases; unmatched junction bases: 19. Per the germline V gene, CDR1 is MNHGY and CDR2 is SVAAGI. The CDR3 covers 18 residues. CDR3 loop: CASEVARTSGGGQETQYF. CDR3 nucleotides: TGTGCCAGCGAGGTAGCCCGAACTAGCGGAGGGGGACAAGAGACCCAGTACTTC.

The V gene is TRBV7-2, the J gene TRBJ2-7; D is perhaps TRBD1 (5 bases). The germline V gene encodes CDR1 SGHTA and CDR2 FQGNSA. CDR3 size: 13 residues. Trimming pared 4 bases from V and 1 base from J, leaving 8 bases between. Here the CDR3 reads CASSWGTSYEQYF. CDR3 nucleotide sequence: TGTGCCAGCAGCTGGGGCACGTCCTACGAGCAGTACTTC.

CDR3 in DNA: TGTGCCAGCAGCCGAAGAGCGGGTATCACAGATACGCAGTATTTT. This translates into CASSRRAGITDTQYF. The V call is TRBV5-4, the J call TRBJ2-3; D is perhaps TRBD2 (6 bases). This CDR3 is built from 15 residues. Germline values: CDR1 SGHNT, CDR2 YYREEE (reference sequence). The V and J ends lost 4 bases and 2 bases respectively, with 14 bases between them.

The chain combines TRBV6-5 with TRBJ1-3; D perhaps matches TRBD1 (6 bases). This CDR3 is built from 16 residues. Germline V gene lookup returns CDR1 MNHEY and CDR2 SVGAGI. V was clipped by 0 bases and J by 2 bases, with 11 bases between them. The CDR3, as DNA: TGTGCCAGCAGTTACTCCGTGGCAGGGGCTGGAAACACCATATATTTT. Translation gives CASSYSVAGAGNTIYF.

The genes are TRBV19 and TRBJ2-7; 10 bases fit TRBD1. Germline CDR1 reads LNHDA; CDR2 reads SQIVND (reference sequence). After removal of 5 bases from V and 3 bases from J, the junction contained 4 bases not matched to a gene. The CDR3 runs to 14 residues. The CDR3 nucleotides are TGTGCCAGTAGTCGGGACAGGGGAAACTACGAGCAGTACTTC. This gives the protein CASSRDRGNYEQYF. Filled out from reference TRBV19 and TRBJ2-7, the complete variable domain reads DGGITQSPKYLFRKEGQNVTLSCEQNLNHDAMYWYRQDPGQGLRLIYYSQIVNDFQKGDIAEGYSVSREKKESFPLTVTSAQKNPTAFYLCASSRDRGNYEQYFGPGTRLTVT.

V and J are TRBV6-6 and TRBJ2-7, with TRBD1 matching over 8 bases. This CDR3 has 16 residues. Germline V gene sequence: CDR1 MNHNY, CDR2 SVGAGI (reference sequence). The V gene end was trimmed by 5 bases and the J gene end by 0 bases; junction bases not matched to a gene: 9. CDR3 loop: CASSGDRGLVSYEQYF. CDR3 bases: TGTGCCAGCAGTGGAGACAGGGGCCTAGTCTCCTACGAGCAGTACTTC.

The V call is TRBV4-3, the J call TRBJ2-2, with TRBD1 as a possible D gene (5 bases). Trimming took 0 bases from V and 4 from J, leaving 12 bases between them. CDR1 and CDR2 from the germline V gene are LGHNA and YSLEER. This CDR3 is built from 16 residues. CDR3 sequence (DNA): TGCGCCAGCAGCCAAGATTATCTAGGGGTCACCGGGGAGCTGTTTTTT. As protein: CASSQDYLGVTGELFF.

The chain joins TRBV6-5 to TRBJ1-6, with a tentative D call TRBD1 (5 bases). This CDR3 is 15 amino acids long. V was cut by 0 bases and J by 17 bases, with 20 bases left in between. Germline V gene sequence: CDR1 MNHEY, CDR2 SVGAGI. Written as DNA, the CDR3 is TGTGCCAGCAGTTACTCCGCGGGACTCTCCCTGTCAATCCACTTT. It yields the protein CASSYSAGLSLSIHF.

CDR3 loop: CASSRQGQETQYF. The CDR3 bases are TGTGCCAGCAGCCGACAGGGTCAAGAGACCCAGTACTTC. This chain uses TRBV7-2 with TRBJ2-5, with 7 positions matching TRBD1. V was clipped by 5 bases and J by 2 bases; unmatched bases: 2. There are 13 residues in the CDR3. Germline CDR1 reads SGHTA; CDR2 reads FQGNSA. The variable domain in full, with the rest retrieved from reference TRBV7-2 and TRBJ2-5, is GAGVSQSPSNKVTEKGKDVELRCDPISGHTALYWYRQSLGQGLEFLIYFQGNSAPDKSGLPSDRFSAERTGGSVSTLTIQRTQQEDSAVYLCASSRQGQETQYFGPGTRLLVL.

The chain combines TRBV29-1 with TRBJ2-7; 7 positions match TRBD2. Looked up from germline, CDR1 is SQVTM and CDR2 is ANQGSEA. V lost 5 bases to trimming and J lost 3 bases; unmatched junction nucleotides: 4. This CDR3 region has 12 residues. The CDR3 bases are TGCAGCGTTTCCGGGACTATCTACGAGCAGTACTTC. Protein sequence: CSVSGTIYEQYF.

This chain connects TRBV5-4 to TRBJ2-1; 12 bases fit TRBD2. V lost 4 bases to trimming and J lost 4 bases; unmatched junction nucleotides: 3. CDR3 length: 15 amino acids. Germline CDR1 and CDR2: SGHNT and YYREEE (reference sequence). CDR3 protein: CASSAGTSGYNEQFF. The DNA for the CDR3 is TGTGCCAGCAGCGCCGGGACTAGCGGGTACAATGAGCAGTTCTTC.

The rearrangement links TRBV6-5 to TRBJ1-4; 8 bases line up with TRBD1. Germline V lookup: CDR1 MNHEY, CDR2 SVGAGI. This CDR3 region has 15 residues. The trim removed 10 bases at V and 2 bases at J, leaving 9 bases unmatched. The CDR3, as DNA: TGTGCCACCACCAAAACAGGGGGGACTAATGAAAAACTGTTTTTT. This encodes CATTKTGGTNEKLFF.

CDR3 region: CASSPRQGGTGELFF. The CDR3 DNA follows: TGTGCCAGCAGCCCCCGGCAGGGGGGTACCGGGGAGCTGTTTTTT. The V gene is TRBV3-1 (or the pseudogene TRBV3-2), the J gene TRBJ2-2; possible D gene TRBD1, 7 bases. This CDR3 comprises 15 residues. From germline, CDR1 is LGHDT and CDR2 YNNKEL (reference sequence). Trimming cost V 4 bases and J 5 bases, with 14 bases left between them.

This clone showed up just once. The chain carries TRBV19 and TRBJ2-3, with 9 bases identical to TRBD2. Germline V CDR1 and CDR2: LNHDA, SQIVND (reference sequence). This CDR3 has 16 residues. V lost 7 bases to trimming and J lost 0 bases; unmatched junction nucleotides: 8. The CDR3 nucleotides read TGTGCCAGTACCTACCGTAGCGGGAGCAGCACAGATACGCAGTATTTT. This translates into CASTYRSGSSTDTQYF.